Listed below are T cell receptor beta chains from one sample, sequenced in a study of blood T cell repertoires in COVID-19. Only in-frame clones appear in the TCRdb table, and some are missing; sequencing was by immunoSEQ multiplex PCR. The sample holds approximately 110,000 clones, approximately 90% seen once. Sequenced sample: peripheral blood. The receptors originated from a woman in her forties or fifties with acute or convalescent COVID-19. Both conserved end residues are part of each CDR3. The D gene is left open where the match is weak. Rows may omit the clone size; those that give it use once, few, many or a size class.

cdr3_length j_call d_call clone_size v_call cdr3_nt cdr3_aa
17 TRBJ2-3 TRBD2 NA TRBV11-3 TGTGCCAGCAGCTCGGGACTAGCGGGGGGGAGCACAGATACGCAGTATTTT CASSSGLAGGSTDTQYF
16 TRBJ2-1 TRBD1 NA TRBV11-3 TGTGCCAGCAGCTCCTCACCGGGACAGGGCTACAATGAGCAGTTCTTC CASSSSPGQGYNEQFF
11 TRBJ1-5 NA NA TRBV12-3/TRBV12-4 TGTGCCAGCATGGAAGAGGGGGCCCAGCATTTT CASMEEGAQHF
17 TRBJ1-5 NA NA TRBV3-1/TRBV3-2 TGTGCCAGCAGCCAAGGATTGGCAGGGTGGGTCGGTCAGCCCCAGCATTTT CASSQGLAGWVGQPQHF
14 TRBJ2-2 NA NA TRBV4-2 TGTGCCAGCAGCCCACTAACTAGGGACGGGGAGCTGTTTTTT CASSPLTRDGELFF
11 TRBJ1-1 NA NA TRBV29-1 TGCAGCGTTCTTATCCAGACTGAAGCTTTCTTT CSVLIQTEAFF
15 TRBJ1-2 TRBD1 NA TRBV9 TGTGCCAGCAGCCCACATCCGGGACAGGGTATTAGCTACACCTTC CASSPHPGQGISYTF
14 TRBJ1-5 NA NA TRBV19 TGTGCCAGTAGTCCCCGAGGACAGAATCAGCCCCAGCATTTT CASSPRGQNQPQHF
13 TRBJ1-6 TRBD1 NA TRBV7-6 TGTGCCAGCAGCTCCTACCGGGACAGGTGGCTCCACTTT CASSSYRDRWLHF
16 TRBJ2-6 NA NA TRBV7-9 TGTGCCAGCAGCCCTACATCAGGCTCTGGGGCCAACGTCCTGACTTTC CASSPTSGSGANVLTF
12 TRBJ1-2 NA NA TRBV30 TGTGCCTGGAGTCCCGGCGGCTATGGCTACACCTTC CAWSPGGYGYTF
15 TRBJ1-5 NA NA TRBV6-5 TGTGCCAGCAGCTCGGGACAACTTAGCAATCAGCCCCAGCATTTT CASSSGQLSNQPQHF
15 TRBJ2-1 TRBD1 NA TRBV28 TGTGCCAGCAGTTTCGGGACAGGGGTTAGGAATGAGCAGTTCTTC CASSFGTGVRNEQFF
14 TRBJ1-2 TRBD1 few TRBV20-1 TGCAGTGCTAGTGTAGACAGGGCTGGCTATGGCTACACCTTC CSASVDRAGYGYTF
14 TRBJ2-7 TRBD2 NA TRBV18 TGTGCCAGCTCCCTGACTAGCGGATACTACGAGCAGTACTTC CASSLTSGYYEQYF
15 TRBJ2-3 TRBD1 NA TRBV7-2 TGTGCCAGCAGCTTACAGGGACAGGGAGGAGACACGCAGTATTTT CASSLQGQGGDTQYF
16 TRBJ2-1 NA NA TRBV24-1 TGTGCCACCAGTGATATAGGAACGAGCGGACCCAATGAGCAGTTCTTC CATSDIGTSGPNEQFF
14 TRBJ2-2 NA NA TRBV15 TGTGCCACCAGCAGAGTGGTCGGCACCGGGGAGCTGTTTTTT CATSRVVGTGELFF
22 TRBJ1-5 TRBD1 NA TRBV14 TGTGCCAGCAGCCAAGGGGTTAATCTTACAGGGACAGGCCCTAGCCTCAATCAGCCCCAGCATTTT CASSQGVNLTGTGPSLNQPQHF
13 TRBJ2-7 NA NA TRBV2 TGTGCCAGCAGTGGACAGGCCGCCTACGAGCAGTACTTC CASSGQAAYEQYF
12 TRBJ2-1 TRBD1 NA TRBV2 TGTGCCAGCAGGGTAACAGGGGCTGAGCAGTTCTTC CASRVTGAEQFF
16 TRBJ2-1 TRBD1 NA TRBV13 TGTGCCAGCAGCTGGCGTGGACAGGCTCCTTACAATGAGCAGTTCTTC CASSWRGQAPYNEQFF
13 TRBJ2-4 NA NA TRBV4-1 TGCGCCAGCAGCCAAGGAGGCGATTCTATTCAGTACTTC CASSQGGDSIQYF
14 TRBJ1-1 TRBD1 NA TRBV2 TGTGCCAACGCCAGGGGGCCCATGGGCACTGAAGCTTTCTTT CANARGPMGTEAFF
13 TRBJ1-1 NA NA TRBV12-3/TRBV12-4 TGTGCCAGCAGTGGGGGGTCCTACACTGAAGCTTTCTTT CASSGGSYTEAFF
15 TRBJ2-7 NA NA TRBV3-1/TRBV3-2 TGTGCCAGCAGCCAACTTTCCGGGACTTCCTCCGAGCAGTACTTC CASSQLSGTSSEQYF
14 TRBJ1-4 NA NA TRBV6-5 TGTGCCAGCAGATTGGGGCTACGGGGGGAAAAACTGTTTTTT CASRLGLRGEKLFF
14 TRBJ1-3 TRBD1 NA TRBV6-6 TGTGCCAGCAGCCCTACAGGGGCTGGAAACACCATATATTTT CASSPTGAGNTIYF
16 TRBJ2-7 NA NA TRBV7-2 TGTGCCAGCAGCTTTCGGGGGGCGGGGAATTTTAACGAGCAGTACTTC CASSFRGAGNFNEQYF